These 28 T cell receptor beta chains were sequenced from one sample in a study of blood T cells in healthy people across ages. The use of a sample-barcoded 5' primer and a J-beta primer mix characterized a second PCR of about 6 to 11 cycles. TCRdb called the 5' RACE reads again in MiXCR, with one record for every CDR3 protein. In the table there are fewer than 2,000,000 distinct CDR3 sequences, 35% to 50% of which are singletons. The sample comprised blood. Receptors originate from a human donor in good health.

The chain is built from TRBV20-1 and TRBJ2-5, with a tentative D call TRBD1 (6 bases). The germline V gene has CDR1 DFQATT and CDR2 SNEGSKA (reference sequence). The CDR3 has 13 residues. Trimming removed 4 bases from V and 5 bases from J, with 14 bases in between. The CDR3 is CSANRVDLETQYF. In nucleotides, the CDR3 is TGCAGTGCTAACAGGGTCGATCTGGAGACCCAGTACTTC.

Concerning this clonotype: Its ends do not fully match the called genes, so a read error is possible. The genes are TRBV5-4 and TRBJ2-7; the D gene is possibly TRBD2 (5 bases). The germline CDR1 and CDR2 sequences are SGHNT and YYREEE (reference sequence). The length of the CDR3 is 14 residues. The chain's CDR3 is CAGSSGGPTYEQYF. The CDR3 nucleotides read TGTGCCGGCAGCAGCGGAGGACCGACCTACGAGCAGTACTTC.

This chain uses TRBV7-2 with TRBJ1-2; D possibly corresponds to TRBD1 (6 bases). This CDR3 is built from 14 residues. Trimming took 5 bases from V and 4 from J, leaving 14 bases between them. Germline CDR1 reads SGHTA; CDR2 reads FQGNSA. Here the CDR3 reads CASSPRQDFYGYTF. The CDR3 DNA sequence: TGTGCCAGCAGCCCACGACAGGATTTCTATGGCTACACCTTC.

The chain links TRBV29-1 to TRBJ2-1; 11 nucleotides line up with TRBD2. Germline assignment: CDR1 SQVTM and CDR2 ANQGSEA. The CDR3 totals 16 residues. V shed 6 bases and J 4 bases; nucleotides not matched to a gene: 11. CDR3 in amino acids: CSVAPFSSGGYNEQFF. DNA for the CDR3: TGCAGCGTCGCCCCTTTCTCTAGCGGGGGGTACAATGAGCAGTTCTTC.

The J gene is TRBJ1-5, the V gene TRBV7-9; the D is unclear. In germline, CDR1 is SEHNR, CDR2 FQNEAQ (reference sequence). Between the trimmed V and J ends, which lost 5 bases and 4 bases, there was a span of 21 bases. This CDR3 comprises 17 residues. CDR3 sequence (DNA): TGTGCCAGCAGCCGACGTCAAGACGGGGATCTTAATCAGCCCCAGCATTTT. Protein: CASSRRQDGDLNQPQHF.

CDR3 in amino acids: CASSWGNGYGYTF. Here the CDR3 DNA reads TGTGCCAGCAGTTGGGGGAATGGCTATGGCTACACCTTC. J is TRBJ1-2 and V is TRBV27, with D possibly being TRBD1 (5 bases). Germline CDR1 is MNHEY and CDR2 is SMNVEV (reference sequence). CDR3 length equals 13 residues. V was pared by 4 bases and J by 4 bases, with 10 bases between.

CDR3 DNA sequence: TGCGCCAGCAGCAATGATGGGGGGGCTTCCTACAATGAGCAGTTCTTC. Its protein is CASSNDGGASYNEQFF. The chain is built from TRBV5-1 and TRBJ2-1, with D perhaps matching TRBD2 (7 bases). CDR1 is SGHRS and CDR2 is YFSETQ in the germline V gene. V lost 4 bases to trimming and J lost 1 base, with 15 bases between them. This CDR3 region has 16 residues.

This chain links TRBV3-1 with TRBJ2-7; 10 bases align to TRBD2. Germline CDR1 LGHDT, CDR2 YNNKEL (reference sequence). The ends lost 0 bases at V and 0 bases at J; junction bases unmatched: 5. The CDR3 has 17 amino acids. The CDR3 nucleotides are TGTGCCAGCAGCCAAGATATAGCGGGGGGCGTCTCCTACGAGCAGTACTTC. As protein: CASSQDIAGGVSYEQYF.

A few counts support this clonotype. This chain joins TRBV28 and TRBJ2-7, with a tentative D call TRBD2 (6 bases). Trimming pared 8 bases from V and 3 bases from J, leaving 17 bases between. The germline V gene has CDR1 MDHEN and CDR2 SYDVKM. The CDR3 is made up of 14 amino acids. CDR3 nucleotides: TGTGCCAGCGCCCAAACCGGGAGCCTCTACGAGCAGTACTTC. Amino acid sequence: CASAQTGSLYEQYF.

This clonotype was counted between two and nine times. The chain carries TRBV6-1 and TRBJ1-6; no firm D call. Trimming took 4 bases from V and 5 from J, leaving 9 bases between them. The germline gives CDR1 MNHNS, CDR2 SASEGT. This CDR3 has 14 residues. The CDR3 loop reads CASSGGRDNSPLHF. DNA for the CDR3: TGTGCCAGCAGTGGAGGAAGAGATAATTCACCCCTCCACTTT.

This clonotype showed up just a few times. The V gene is TRBV10-3, the J gene TRBJ2-3; 11 nucleotides agree with TRBD2. CDR1 and CDR2 (germline): ENHRY, SYGVKD. The V and J ends lost 4 bases and 2 bases, in that order; junction bases with no gene match: 11. The CDR3 has 18 residues. CDR3 amino acids: CAISAITSGGLNTDTQYF. The CDR3 coding sequence is TGTGCCATCAGTGCGATAACTAGCGGGGGTTTGAACACAGATACGCAGTATTTT.

V and J are TRBV24-1 and TRBJ1-2, with 8 bases fitting TRBD1. Unmatched junction bases numbered 12, after V lost 3 bases and J lost 7 bases. The CDR3 is 16 amino acids. CDR1 KGHDR and CDR2 SFDVKD come from the germline V gene. Here the CDR3 reads CATSDNVRPGGGGYTF. The CDR3 DNA sequence: TGTGCCACCAGTGATAACGTCCGGCCAGGGGGCGGTGGCTACACCTTC.

This clonotype showed up many times. The J gene is TRBJ1-5, the V gene TRBV12-3 or TRBV12-4; 10 positions match TRBD1. This CDR3 has 14 residues. Unmatched junction bases numbered 6, after V lost 6 bases and J lost 7 bases. CDR3 protein: CASSPDRGQQPQHF. In DNA form, the CDR3 reads TGTGCCAGCAGCCCCGACAGGGGGCAACAGCCCCAGCATTTT.

This clonotype was seen a handful of times. The V and J genes are TRBV18 and TRBJ1-1; D not resolved. V dropped 5 bases and J dropped 3 bases, with 13 bases sitting between them. There are 14 residues in the CDR3. Germline V gives CDR1 KGHSH, CDR2 LQKENI. This CDR3 is CASSETSQYTEAFF. The CDR3 DNA follows: TGTGCCAGCTCAGAGACATCCCAATACACTGAAGCTTTCTTT.

This chain connects TRBV29-1 to TRBJ2-5; 10 nucleotides agree with TRBD1. The CDR3 covers 14 residues. V lost 8 bases to trimming and J lost 7 bases; unmatched junction nucleotides: 13. Germline CDR1 and CDR2: SQVTM and ANQGSEA. CDR3 DNA sequence: TGCAGCTCCTCCTCCGGGACAGGGGAGGGGACCCAGTACTTC. It specifies CSSSSGTGEGTQYF.

To note about this clonotype: One junction end does not reproduce the germline sequence, and a read error may be involved. The J gene is TRBJ1-1, the V gene TRBV20-1, with 8 nucleotides matching TRBD1. CDR1 is DFQATT and CDR2 is SNEGSKA in the germline V gene (reference sequence). This CDR3 has 13 residues. Here the CDR3 DNA reads TGCAGTACTAGGGGACAGGTGAACACTGAAGCTTTCTTT. It is translated as CSTRGQVNTEAFF.

J is TRBJ2-2 and V is TRBV19, with D perhaps TRBD1 (5 bases). Germline CDR1 LNHDA, CDR2 SQIVND (reference sequence). CDR3 length equals 17 residues. V lost 4 bases and J lost 0, with 15 bases in between. The CDR3 sequence is CASSRRPQGSNTGELFF. CDR3 nucleotides: TGTGCCAGTAGTAGGCGGCCCCAGGGATCGAACACCGGGGAGCTGTTTTTT.

There are a few counts of this clonotype. The V call is TRBV29-1, the J call TRBJ1-1; maybe TRBD1 (5 bases). CDR3 length: 12 amino acids. Between the trimmed V and J ends, which lost 3 bases and 1 base, there was a span of 6 bases. Germline V gene data show CDR1 as SQVTM and CDR2 as ANQGSEA. The CDR3 DNA follows: TGCAGCGTTGAGGGGGAGAACACTGAAGCTTTCTTT. Translating gives CSVEGENTEAFF.

In this sample, this clonotype turned up a few times. The rearrangement joins TRBV15 to TRBJ2-5, with 9 bases that match TRBD1. V gave up 5 bases and J gave up 4 bases; unmatched junction bases: 8. Germline CDR1 and CDR2: LNHNV and YYDKDF (reference sequence). This CDR3 has 15 amino acids. DNA of the CDR3: TGTGCCACCAGCGCGAAGGGACAGGGTGGAGAGACCCAGTACTTC. Amino acids: CATSAKGQGGETQYF. The full variable domain, rest sourced from reference TRBV15 and TRBJ2-5, is DAMVIQNPRYQVTQFGKPVTLSCSQTLNHNVMYWYQQKSSQAPKLLFHYYDKDFNNEADTPDNFQSRRPNTSFCFLDIRSPGLGDTAMYLCATSAKGQGGETQYFGPGTRLLVL.

The genes are TRBV6-6 and TRBJ2-1, with TRBD1 matching 7 bases. Judging by the DNA end, TRBJ2-7 fits better; the J call may be wrong. The CDR3 totals 14 residues. CDR1 and CDR2 from the germline V gene are MNHNY and SVGAGI (reference sequence). The CDR3 coding sequence is TGTGCCAGCAGTTACAGGACAGGAATTCACGAGCAGTACTTC. It encodes CASSYRTGIHEQYF.

This clonotype was recorded a few times. This chain joins TRBV7-6 and TRBJ2-7, with D possibly being TRBD1 or TRBD2 (5 bases each). This CDR3 has 15 amino acids. Trimming stripped 0 bases from V and 6 bases from J, with 15 bases between. CDR1 and CDR2 from the germline V gene are SGHVS and FNYEAQ. This chain's CDR3 is CASSLALRGRSEQYF. For the CDR3, the DNA is TGTGCCAGCAGCTTAGCGCTTCGGGGCAGGAGCGAGCAGTACTTC.

This sequence joins TRBV7-2 and TRBJ2-1; D remains ambiguous. Germline loops: CDR1 SGHTA, CDR2 FQGNSA. This CDR3 comprises 12 residues. V lost 6 bases, J lost 10 bases, and 13 bases lay in between. The DNA for the CDR3 is TGTGCCAGCAGTTCCGACCGCCAAGAGCAGTTCTTC. It yields the protein CASSSDRQEQFF.

The V and J genes are TRBV6-1 and TRBJ1-2, with D uncertain. The CDR3 is 14 amino acids. V shed 2 bases and J shed 4 bases, with 11 bases lying between them. The germline CDR1 and CDR2 sequences are MNHNS and SASEGT. The CDR3 DNA reads TGTGCCAGCAGTGAATTTGGAGAGTTCTATGGCTACACCTTC. Encoded protein: CASSEFGEFYGYTF.

This clonotype was recorded a few times. The chain carries TRBV7-2 and TRBJ1-2; D perhaps matches TRBD1 (5 bases). Looked up from germline, CDR1 is SGHTA and CDR2 is FQGNSA. The CDR3 loop spans 13 amino acids. Trimming left V 0 bases short and J 5 bases short, with 7 bases between. CDR3 region: CASSLAREYGYTF. The CDR3 region has the DNA TGTGCCAGCAGCTTAGCCAGGGAGTATGGCTACACCTTC.

The V gene is TRBV20-1, the J gene TRBJ1-1; 8 nucleotides match TRBD1. The CDR3 runs to 13 residues. Looked up from germline, CDR1 is DFQATT and CDR2 is SNEGSKA (reference sequence). Unmatched junction bases numbered 6, after V lost 4 bases and J lost 5 bases. Here the CDR3 reads CSATWTGRTEAFF. The CDR3 DNA follows: TGCAGTGCTACCTGGACAGGGAGAACTGAAGCTTTCTTT.

On this clonotype: One end of the junction fails to match germline, which may point to a read error. This chain joins TRBV20-1 and TRBJ1-4; unclear D gene. CDR1 is DFQATT and CDR2 is SNEGSKA in the germline V gene (reference sequence). This CDR3 is 12 amino acids long. The DNA of the CDR3 is TGCGGTGCTCACACCTCTGACGAAAAACTGTTTTTT. Translated, it gives CGAHTSDEKLFF.

This clonotype was counted only a few times. The genes are TRBV5-1 and TRBJ2-7, with 8 bases fitting TRBD2. Trimming cost V 0 bases and J 2 bases; bases outside gene matches: 10. The germline gives CDR1 SGHRS, CDR2 YFSETQ. The CDR3 has 17 amino acids. CDR3 in DNA: TGCGCCAGCAGCTTGGGCTTTTTGCGGGGGGACACCTACGAGCAGTACTTC. Protein product: CASSLGFLRGDTYEQYF.

This rearrangement joins TRBV20-1 to TRBJ1-4, with D hard to call. V lost 1 base to trimming and J lost 11 bases, with 14 bases between them. CDR3 length: 13 amino acids. Looked up from germline, CDR1 is DFQATT and CDR2 is SNEGSKA (reference sequence). The CDR3 here is CSARGVASEKLFF. CDR3 DNA sequence: TGCAGTGCTAGAGGGGTGGCCTCCGAGAAACTGTTTTTT.